Shown below are 30 T cell receptor beta chains from a single sample sequenced in a study of Ad26.COV2.S vaccination and SARS-CoV-2 variants. Sample treatment: approximately 18 received Ad26.COV2.S at low or high dose, single or two shots; about 5 received placebo; per-sample allocation not given. Specimens were obtained on day 63 following the first vaccine or placebo injection. Profiled with immunoSEQ multiplex PCR; TCRdb holds only in-frame clones, not every one. The sample shows around 300,000 clones, roughly 90% of them seen only once. Here the sequenced sample was peripheral blood, taken in a trial of Ad26.COV2.S vaccine versus placebo. The receptors derive from a person aged 18-60 years who received the Ad26.COV2.S COVID-19 vaccine or a placebo.

CDR3 sequence (DNA): TGTGCCAGCACCTCGCTGGCGGGGGCGTTGGGGGAGACCCAGTACTTC. As protein: CASTSLAGALGETQYF. V usage is TRBV27 and J usage is TRBJ2-5; D is perhaps TRBD2 (7 bases). V lost 7 bases, J lost 5 bases, and 23 bases lay in between. Germline values: CDR1 MNHEY, CDR2 SMNVEV (reference sequence). CDR3 length equals 16 residues.

This sequence joins TRBV3-1 (or the pseudogene TRBV3-2) and TRBJ2-7; no clear D gene. V lost 3 bases, J lost 7 bases, and 7 bases lay in between. This CDR3 region has 11 residues. Germline V CDR1 and CDR2: LGHDT, YNNKEL (reference sequence). In nucleotides, the CDR3 is TGTGCCAGCAGCCAGTCTGGAGAGCAGTACTTC. The encoded protein is CASSQSGEQYF.

The gene calls are TRBV7-2 and TRBJ1-5; possibly TRBD1 for D (6 bases). Germline loops: CDR1 SGHTA, CDR2 FQGNSA. The germline V and J ends were trimmed by 5 bases and 1 base, with 12 bases remaining between them. The CDR3 runs to 15 residues. For the CDR3, the DNA is TGTGCCAGCAGCCCTGACAGGATAAGCAATCAGCCCCAGCATTTT. It yields the protein CASSPDRISNQPQHF.

The gene calls are TRBV9 and TRBJ1-4; D is undetermined. The CDR3 loop spans 14 amino acids. The germline CDR1 and CDR2 sequences are SGDLS and YYNGEE. V shed 0 bases and J shed 7 bases, with 10 bases lying between them. In DNA form, the CDR3 reads TGTGCCAGCAGCGTAGGAGGGTACAGTGAAAAACTGTTTTTT. Its translation: CASSVGGYSEKLFF.

This clone was detected only once. The chain links TRBV3-1 (or the pseudogene TRBV3-2) to TRBJ2-6; maybe TRBD2 (7 bases). Germline V lookup: CDR1 LGHDT, CDR2 YNNKEL (reference sequence). V dropped 4 bases and J dropped 2 bases, with 15 bases sitting between them. The CDR3 length is 17 residues. The CDR3 DNA follows: TGTGCCAGCAGCCTACCACCGGGGGGCGCTGGGGCCAACGTCCTGACTTTC. Translating it yields CASSLPPGGAGANVLTF.

The rearrangement joins TRBV5-8 to TRBJ1-2, with D maybe TRBD1 (5 bases). V lost 1 base and J 8 bases, leaving 12 bases between the germline ends. Germline V gene data show CDR1 as SGHTS and CDR2 as YDEGEE. The CDR3 is 13 residues long. The CDR3 loop reads CASSLTGGGGYTF. The CDR3 DNA is TGTGCCAGCAGCTTGACAGGAGGAGGAGGCTACACCTTC.

The genes are TRBV10-3 and TRBJ1-1; D may be TRBD1 (6 bases). This CDR3 comprises 12 residues. Trimming pared 6 bases from V and 1 base from J, leaving 6 bases between. The germline V gene has CDR1 ENHRY and CDR2 SYGVKD. CDR3: CAIRDRNTEAFF. The CDR3, as DNA: TGTGCCATCAGGGACAGGAACACTGAAGCTTTCTTT.

This chain uses TRBV10-3 with TRBJ2-7; D ambiguous. This CDR3 region has 11 residues. Trimming cost V 3 bases and J 3 bases, with 3 bases left between them. Germline V gene sequence: CDR1 ENHRY, CDR2 SYGVKD. The CDR3, as DNA: TGTGCCATCAGTGACTTCTACGAGCAGTACTTC. This gives the protein CAISDFYEQYF.

CDR3 in DNA: TGTGCCAGCAGTTTATCGTTTTATAGCAATCAGCCCCAGCATTTT. Translated: CASSLSFYSNQPQHF. The genes are TRBV27 and TRBJ1-5; D uncertain. V gave up 0 bases and J gave up 0 bases, with 6 bases separating them. This CDR3 comprises 15 residues. Germline V lookup: CDR1 MNHEY, CDR2 SMNVEV (reference sequence).

The chain has TRBV28 and TRBJ1-1, with TRBD1 matching over 9 bases. V shed 5 bases, J shed 4 bases, and the junction held 17 bases outside the gene matches. CDR1 and CDR2 from the germline V gene are MDHEN and SYDVKM. This CDR3 region has 18 residues. The CDR3 coding sequence is TGTGCCAGCAGTCTTCAGTTACCGGGACAGGGTCGGGTCACTGAAGCTTTCTTT. It translates to CASSLQLPGQGRVTEAFF.

This chain links TRBV5-4 with TRBJ1-1; the D gene is possibly TRBD1 (5 bases). The CDR3 length is 15 residues. Trimming took 5 bases from V and 1 from J, leaving 15 bases between them. Germline V gives CDR1 SGHNT, CDR2 YYREEE (reference sequence). The CDR3 loop is CASSPPGRTNTEAFF. The CDR3 bases are TGTGCCAGCAGTCCCCCGGGACGGACGAACACTGAAGCTTTCTTT.

This clone appeared a single time. The rearrangement links TRBV6-2 or TRBV6-3 to TRBJ1-5, with D hard to call. This CDR3 is 15 amino acids long. The germline V gene encodes CDR1 MNHEY and CDR2 SVGEGT. Trimming removed 5 bases at V and 0 bases at J, with 11 bases between. Written as DNA, the CDR3 is TGTGCCAGCAGTCCCAGGATTTATAGCAATCAGCCCCAGCATTTT. Translating it yields CASSPRIYSNQPQHF.

The V and J genes are TRBV11-2 and TRBJ2-7; D possibly corresponds to TRBD1 (5 bases). V lost 5 bases to trimming and J lost 2 bases, with 13 bases between them. There are 14 residues in the CDR3. CDR1 is SGHAT and CDR2 is FQNNGV in the germline V gene. This CDR3 reads CASSPGYLTYEQYF. As DNA, the CDR3 is TGTGCCAGCAGCCCAGGGTACCTTACCTACGAGCAGTACTTC.

V gene TRBV19 combines with J gene TRBJ2-2; no clear D gene. Germline assignment: CDR1 LNHDA and CDR2 SQIVND (reference sequence). The ends were cut back, 6 bases at V and 4 bases at J, with 12 bases in the middle. CDR3 length: 14 residues. CDR3 nucleotides: TGTGCCAGTAGAGGTTTAACAATCACCGGGGAGCTGTTTTTT. Amino acids: CASRGLTITGELFF.

The chain couples TRBV5-1 to TRBJ1-5; D may be TRBD1 (6 bases). The CDR3 is 14 residues long. The V end was cut by 0 bases, the J end by 4 bases, with 8 bases between. Germline-derived CDR1 and CDR2 are SGHRS and YFSETQ. CDR3 nucleotides: TGCGCCAGCAGCTTGGGGGACACAAATCAGCCCCAGCATTTT. Translated: CASSLGDTNQPQHF.

The chain links TRBV27 to TRBJ1-1; D perhaps matches TRBD1 (5 bases). The V and J ends lost 6 bases and 5 bases respectively, with 10 bases between them. The CDR3 runs to 12 residues. Germline V gene sequence: CDR1 MNHEY, CDR2 SMNVEV (reference sequence). CDR3 protein: CASREGSTEAFF. The DNA for the CDR3 is TGTGCCAGCAGGGAGGGGAGTACTGAAGCTTTCTTT.

The chain uses TRBV7-9 and TRBJ2-1; TRBD1 might be the D (7 bases). Germline CDR1 reads SEHNR; CDR2 reads FQNEAQ (reference sequence). The CDR3 is made up of 16 amino acids. V was pared by 0 bases and J by 4 bases, with 13 bases between. The CDR3 DNA follows: TGTGCCAGCAGCTTAGCGCAGGGGGGCGCTTACAATGAGCAGTTCTTC. Translating gives CASSLAQGGAYNEQFF. Full variable domain (missing parts from reference TRBV7-9 and TRBJ2-1): DTGVSQNPRHKITKRGQNVTFRCDPISEHNRLYWYRQTLGQGPEFLTYFQNEAQLEKSRLLSDRFSAERPKGSFSTLEIQRTEQGDSAMYLCASSLAQGGAYNEQFFGPGTRLTVL.

The chain carries TRBV9 and TRBJ2-7; TRBD1 matches at 9 bases. Germline V gene data show CDR1 as SGDLS and CDR2 as YYNGEE. The CDR3 length is 16 residues. The V and J ends lost 0 bases and 3 bases, in that order; junction bases with no gene match: 7. The CDR3 DNA sequence: TGTGCCAGCAGCGTAGAGGGACAGGGAGGCCTCTACGAGCAGTACTTC. This codes for CASSVEGQGGLYEQYF. The full variable domain, in which reference TRBV9 and TRBJ2-7 provide the parts outside the CDR3, is DSGVTQTPKHLITATGQRVTLRCSPRSGDLSVYWYQQSLDQGLQFLIQYYNGEERAKGNILERFSAQQFPDLHSELNLSSLELGDSALYFCASSVEGQGGLYEQYFGPGTRLTVT.

The J gene is TRBJ1-2, the V gene TRBV7-2; D gene ambiguous. The CDR3 is 15 residues long. V was pared by 1 base and J by 0 bases, with 9 bases between. The V gene's germline CDR1 is SGHTA and CDR2 FQGNSA. The CDR3 sequence: CASSLGPPANYGYTF. The CDR3 DNA sequence: TGTGCCAGCAGCTTAGGTCCGCCAGCTAACTATGGCTACACCTTC.

The chain is built from TRBV5-6 and TRBJ2-2, with D tentatively TRBD1 (5 bases). This CDR3 has 16 amino acids. V lost 0 bases, J lost 3 bases, and 12 bases lay in between. In germline, CDR1 is SGHDT, CDR2 YYEEEE. CDR3 nucleotide sequence: TGTGCCAGCAGCTTGGGCGGCAGGGCTTACACCGGGGAGCTGTTTTTT. This encodes CASSLGGRAYTGELFF.

V gene TRBV5-6 combines with J gene TRBJ1-3; D not certain. The germline V gene has CDR1 SGHDT and CDR2 YYEEEE. The CDR3 runs 15 residues. V was trimmed by 1 base and J by 5 bases, leaving 13 bases between them. DNA of the CDR3: TGTGCCAGCAGCTTGTCCCGGACGGCGAGAAACACCATATATTTT. The encoded protein is CASSLSRTARNTIYF.

The V call is TRBV20-1, the J call TRBJ2-1; D unresolved. V was clipped by 0 bases and J by 7 bases, with 4 bases between them. The CDR3 length is 11 residues. Per the germline V gene, CDR1 is DFQATT and CDR2 is SNEGSKA (reference sequence). CDR3 DNA sequence: TGCAGTGCTAGAGATTTTAATGAGCAGTTCTTC. Translation: CSARDFNEQFF.

The V call is TRBV27, the J call TRBJ1-2; unclear D gene. Deletions cut 3 bases from V and 2 bases from J, with 7 bases between. This CDR3 has 13 residues. The germline V gene has CDR1 MNHEY and CDR2 SMNVEV (reference sequence). CDR3 in amino acids: CASSFRENYGYTF. The CDR3 region has the DNA TGTGCCAGCAGTTTCCGAGAAAACTATGGCTACACCTTC.

The chain recombines TRBV5-4 with TRBJ2-1; tentative D call: TRBD2 (5 bases). Trimming cost V 0 bases and J 2 bases, with 12 bases left between them. This CDR3 is 16 amino acids long. The germline gives CDR1 SGHNT, CDR2 YYREEE (reference sequence). The CDR3 DNA is TGTGCCAGCAGCTTGGAAGCGACTAATGCCTACAATGAGCAGTTCTTC. This gives the protein CASSLEATNAYNEQFF.

The V and J genes are TRBV7-9 and TRBJ2-7, with 11 bases matching TRBD1. CDR1 SEHNR and CDR2 FQNEAQ come from the germline V gene (reference sequence). CDR3 length: 15 residues. Trimming at V came to 5 bases and at J to 5 bases, leaving 8 bases not matched to a gene. The DNA of the CDR3 is TGTGCCAGCAGCCCCCTCCGGGGACAGGGGGACGAGCAGTACTTC. Translated: CASSPLRGQGDEQYF. The entire variable domain, with the rest obtained from reference TRBV7-9 and TRBJ2-7, is as follows: DTGVSQNPRHKITKRGQNVTFRCDPISEHNRLYWYRQTLGQGPEFLTYFQNEAQLEKSRLLSDRFSAERPKGSFSTLEIQRTEQGDSAMYLCASSPLRGQGDEQYFGPGTRLTVT.

V gene TRBV25-1 combines with J gene TRBJ1-2, with D possibly being TRBD1 (5 bases). V lost 1 base, J lost 13 bases, and 16 bases lay in between. The germline V gene has CDR1 MGHDK and CDR2 SYGVNS. The CDR3 runs 13 residues. Here the CDR3 reads CASSEFGHRTCTF. The CDR3 bases are TGTGCCAGCAGTGAATTCGGACACCGAACTTGCACCTTC.

The J gene is TRBJ1-1, the V gene TRBV18, with 8 positions matching TRBD1. Germline trimming cut 6 bases from V and 0 bases from J; bases unmatched to any gene: 6. The CDR3 has 15 residues. The V gene's germline CDR1 is KGHSH and CDR2 LQKENI. CDR3 in amino acids: CASSAGGGMNTEAFF. The CDR3 region has the DNA TGTGCCAGCTCGGCAGGGGGCGGAATGAACACTGAAGCTTTCTTT.

The rearrangement uses TRBV27 and TRBJ1-1; no reliable D call. The CDR3 spans 15 residues. Germline CDR1 and CDR2: MNHEY and SMNVEV (reference sequence). The V end was cut by 6 bases, the J end by 1 base, with 15 bases between. The CDR3 region has the DNA TGTGCCAGCAGCACTTCAGGAGGGTGGAACACTGAAGCTTTCTTT. Its translation: CASSTSGGWNTEAFF.

V is TRBV6-2 or TRBV6-3 and J is TRBJ1-5; maybe TRBD1 (5 bases). Trimming removed 2 bases at V and 11 bases at J, with 10 bases between. Germline V CDR1 and CDR2: MNHEY, SVGEGT. CDR3 length equals 12 residues. CDR3 loop: CASSYPGGAQHF. CDR3 sequence (DNA): TGTGCCAGCAGTTACCCGGGGGGGGCCCAGCATTTT.

The V gene is TRBV24-1, the J gene TRBJ2-7; unclear D gene. The CDR3 length is 14 residues. Trimming cost V 5 bases and J 4 bases, with 14 bases left between them. The germline V gene has CDR1 KGHDR and CDR2 SFDVKD. For the CDR3, the DNA is TGTGCCACCAGTGGAGACAAGAACCCATACGAGCAGTACTTC. Its protein product is CATSGDKNPYEQYF.